This T cell receptor (beta chain) was obtained from a study of beta chain features in type 1 diabetes. Study-wide findings and caveats: Equally in patients and controls, PCR might preferentially amplify shorter templates.

Since all of the isolated RNA was reverse transcribed, expressed TCRB transcripts were what got sequenced. Profiled with immunoSEQ multiplex PCR; TCRdb holds only in-frame clones, not every one. The sample consists of around 330,000 clones, more than 9.5% of them appearing once. Remarks on this clone: Its antigen is as yet unknown.

Sequencing was performed on naive CD4+ T cells from blood. This TCR came from a woman in her twenties or thirties in good health.

The CDR3: CASTPSYGTRLPEQYF. CDR3 sequence (DNA): TGTGCCAGCACGCCCAGTTACGGGACTAGACTCCCCGAGCAGTACTTC. This chain uses TRBV2 with TRBJ2-7; TRBD2 aligns across 8 bases. With V trimmed by 7 bases and J by 6 bases, 17 bases remained unmatched. The V gene's germline CDR1 is SNHLY and CDR2 FYNNEI. The CDR3 is 16 residues long. Drawing the rest from reference TRBV2 and TRBJ2-7, the complete variable domain is EPEVTQTPSHQVTQMGQEVILRCVPISNHLYFYWYRQILGQKVEFLVSFYNNEISEKSEIFDDQFSVERPDGSNFTLKIRSTKLEDSAMYFCASTPSYGTRLPEQYFGPGTRLTVT.